This T cell receptor beta chain was profiled in a study of OX40 agonist ivuxolimab in advanced cancers. At the level of the whole study: Ivuxolimab, which targeted the costimulatory receptor OX40 (CD134), was an agonistic, fully human IgG2 monoclonal antibody. Intravenous ivuxolimab was administered to patients every 2 weeks at six dose levels: 0.01, 0.1, 0.3, 1.5, 3 and 10 mg/kg. Among the 50 to 55 dose-escalation patients, approximately 20 had hepatocellular carcinoma, around 15 melanoma, 9 renal cell carcinoma and 9 head and neck cancer. A male proportion of roughly 80% and a mean age of approximately 55 years, ranging from about 20 to 85, were recorded for the dose-escalation cohort. Prior anti-PD-1, anti-PD-L1 or anti-CTLA-4 therapy was permitted, and checkpoint inhibitors had been received by about 44% of dose-escalation patients. Three dose-escalation patients achieved partial responses, one with hepatocellular carcinoma and two with cutaneous melanoma. The point of sequencing TCRbeta in the periphery was to test whether ivuxolimab changed TCR sequence diversity and drove clonal T-cell expansion. The paper describes the monotherapy dose-escalation part (N ≈ 52 patients) of the phase I trial of ivuxolimab.

Study-wide findings and limitations: At doses of 0.1 to 3.0 mg/kg, clonal expansion of both CD4+ and CD8+ blood T cells was observed from baseline to week 6. On average, CD8+ T cells showed more expanded clones than CD4+ T cells after ivuxolimab. In the 0.1-3.0 mg/kg groups, partial responders had among the lowest normalized peripheral clonal expansion, particularly in CD8+ T cells. Which antigens the clonally expanded peripheral T cells were specific for was not determined. Low levels of normalized T-cell clonal expansion were also seen in some patients who did not respond.

V loses 1 base of germline sequence and J loses 7 bases, and the interval between the two ends is 17 bases. Taken from cysteine to phenylalanine, the CDR3 has 16 residues. Only CDR3 DNA remains: 48 bases, in frame from the first base. Via the germline V gene, CDR1 is MDHEN and CDR2 SYDVKM. The trial excluded patients who had a history of autoimmune disease or were on systemic immunosuppression. Peripheral blood for TCR sequencing was collected from all dose cohorts at baseline, on cycle 4 day 1, and on cycle 7 day 1. Samples came from an open-label, multicenter, first-in-human phase I dose-escalation trial of ivuxolimab. Adults with locally advanced or metastatic melanoma, renal cell carcinoma, hepatocellular carcinoma or head and neck squamous cell carcinoma were enrolled in the trial. Before TCR sequencing, CD4+ T cells and CD8+ T cells from peripheral blood were sorted into separate populations.

Genomic DNA was isolated from the sorted cells so that the TCRbeta CDR3 region could be sequenced. The immunoSEQ Assay was used to sequence the TCRbeta CDR3 regions. The source is immuneACCESS, and TCRdb retained only in-frame sequences with V and J called. Part of the clones is not carried over; for the studies checked, unresolved V genes explain less than half of this, and the remainder is unexplained. Here the sample has approximately 30,000 clones; about nine tenths occur a single time. About 33% of the sample is held by the ten biggest clonotypes. Note on this clone: This receptor's antigen is unknown. Per-nucleotide qualities are absent, and no much larger clonotype sits a single base away.

The specimen comprised CD4+ or CD8+ T cells sorted from blood, sampled in a trial of the OX40 agonist ivuxolimab. This chain joins TRBV28 to TRBJ2-1; the D region possibly corresponds to TRBD1 (6 bases align). The receptor's source is an adult with an advanced solid tumor such as melanoma, head and neck, liver or kidney cancer. Here the CDR3 is given as CASSLSGARGRNEQFF. The nucleotide sequence reads as follows: TGTGCCAGCAGTTTATCAGGGGCCCGGGGTAGGAATGAGCAGTTCTTC. This CDR3, with the reference TRBV28 and TRBJ2-1 proteins standing in past its ends, gives the full variable domain DVKVTQSSRYLVKRTGEKVFLECVQDMDHENMFWYRQDPGLGLRLIYFSYDVKMKEKGDIPEGYSVSREKKERFSLILESASTNQTSMYLCASSLSGARGRNEQFFGPGTRLTVL.